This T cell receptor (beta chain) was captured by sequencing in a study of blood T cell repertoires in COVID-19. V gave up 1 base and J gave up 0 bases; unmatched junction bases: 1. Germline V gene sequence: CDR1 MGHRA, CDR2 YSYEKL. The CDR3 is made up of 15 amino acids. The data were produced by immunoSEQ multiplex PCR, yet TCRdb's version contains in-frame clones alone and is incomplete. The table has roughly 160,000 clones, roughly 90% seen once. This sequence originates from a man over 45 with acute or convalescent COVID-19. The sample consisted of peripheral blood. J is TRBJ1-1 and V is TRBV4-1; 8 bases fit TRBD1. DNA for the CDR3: TGCGCCAGCAGCCAAGGGACAGGGCTGAACACTGAAGCTTTCTTT. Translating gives CASSQGTGLNTEAFF.